Shown below are 20 T cell receptor beta chains from a single sample sequenced in a study of cytomegalovirus exposure and HLA in healthy donors (dated by TCRdb to the late 2010s). The library relied on the immunoSEQ multiplex PCR assay. TCRdb carries this immuneACCESS record with in-frame sequences only. Its versions omit some clonotypes, under half of them owing to an unresolved V gene in the studies checked, with the rest unexplained. The sample yields under 150,000 clones; 86% were counted once. 2.9% of the sample goes to the ten largest clones. The sample consisted of PBMCs. The receptors were gathered from a man aged 18 to 35 in good health and CMV-seronegative.

The chain employs TRBV29-1 and TRBJ2-6; 8 bases fit TRBD1. V lost 1 base, J lost 3 bases, and 8 bases stayed unmatched. Germline CDR1 SQVTM, CDR2 ANQGSEA. The CDR3 length is 17 residues. The CDR3 DNA is TGCAGCGTTGAAGGGGGCAGGGGGCTACTTGGGGCCAACGTCCTGACTTTC. Protein: CSVEGGRGLLGANVLTF. The entire variable domain, with the rest obtained from reference TRBV29-1 and TRBJ2-6, is as follows: SAVISQKPSRDICQRGTSLTIQCQVDSQVTMMFWYRQQPGQSLTLIATANQGSEATYESGFVIDKFPISRPNLTFSTLTVSNMSPEDSSIYLCSVEGGRGLLGANVLTFGAGSRLTVL.

The V and J genes are TRBV7-9 and TRBJ1-6; 7 bases align to TRBD1. CDR3 size: 13 residues. Germline assignment: CDR1 SEHNR and CDR2 FQNEAQ (reference sequence). V trimming: 5 bases; J trimming: 8 bases; junction bases outside the gene matches: 3. The CDR3 sequence is CASSGQADSPLHF. The DNA for the CDR3 is TGTGCCAGCAGCGGACAGGCGGATTCACCCCTCCACTTT.

The chain recombines TRBV5-1 with TRBJ2-1; D possibly corresponds to TRBD2 (5 bases). Deletions cut 0 bases from V and 9 bases from J, with 7 bases between. The CDR3 has 12 residues. Germline V gene lookup returns CDR1 SGHRS and CDR2 YFSETQ. This CDR3 is CASSLEGSEQFF. CDR3 nucleotides: TGCGCCAGCAGCTTGGAAGGGAGTGAGCAGTTCTTC.

The V call is TRBV11-3, the J call TRBJ2-7, with 8 bases aligning to TRBD2. V lost 1 base to trimming and J lost 5 bases; unmatched junction nucleotides: 1. Germline lookup yields CDR1 SGHNT and CDR2 YENEEA. The CDR3 loop spans 13 amino acids. The CDR3 DNA reads TGTGCCAGCAGCTTAGGACTAGCGAACGAGCAGTACTTC. Its protein product is CASSLGLANEQYF.

The genes are TRBV18 and TRBJ1-5; the match to TRBD1 covers 8 bases. Germline V gives CDR1 KGHSH, CDR2 LQKENI. CDR3 length: 15 residues. V lost 4 bases, J lost 8 bases, and 10 bases stayed unmatched. CDR3 loop: CASSRTGQGREPQHF. As DNA, the CDR3 is TGTGCCAGCTCACGGACAGGGCAAGGTCGCGAGCCCCAGCATTTT. The full variable domain, its missing parts supplied by reference TRBV18 and TRBJ1-5, is NAGVMQNPRHLVRRRGQEARLRCSPMKGHSHVYWYRQLPEEGLKFMVYLQKENIIDESGMPKERFSAEFPKEGPSILRIQQVVRGDSAAYFCASSRTGQGREPQHFGDGTRLSIL.

In nucleotides, the CDR3 is TGTGCCAGTAGTGACCGGGACAGTCGGTATCCCTACGAGCAGTACTTC. Residues: CASSDRDSRYPYEQYF. This chain connects TRBV19 to TRBJ2-7, with 7 nucleotides matching TRBD1. The germline V gene has CDR1 LNHDA and CDR2 SQIVND (reference sequence). The CDR3 consists of 16 residues. The V and J ends lost 5 bases and 2 bases, in that order; junction bases with no gene match: 12.

The rearrangement uses TRBV6-6 and TRBJ2-1; 9 bases fit TRBD1. Germline CDR1 is MNHNY and CDR2 is SVGAGI (reference sequence). The CDR3 covers 15 residues. The V gene end was trimmed by 7 bases and the J gene end by 5 bases; junction bases not matched to a gene: 9. For the CDR3, the DNA is TGTGCCAGCATCCTGGACAGGGGTTGGCACAATGAGCAGTTCTTC. It specifies CASILDRGWHNEQFF.

This chain uses TRBV29-1 with TRBJ2-5; 10 nucleotides line up with TRBD2. J gave up 1 base and V 6 bases, and 20 bases lay outside the gene matches. The CDR3 totals 19 residues. Germline values: CDR1 SQVTM, CDR2 ANQGSEA. The DNA of the CDR3 is TGCAGCGTACGACTTAATGAGGGAGCGGGACTAGCGATCCAAGAGACCCAGTACTTC. Translation gives CSVRLNEGAGLAIQETQYF.

The chain uses TRBV2 and TRBJ1-5; the D is unclear. Trimming shortened V by 4 bases and J by 7 bases, and 11 bases separated the two germline ends. The CDR3 spans 13 residues. CDR1 and CDR2 from the germline V gene are SNHLY and FYNNEI. The CDR3 coding sequence is TGTGCCAGCAGTGTAGGTCGGGAACAGCCCCAGCATTTT. Its translation: CASSVGREQPQHF.

CDR3 bases: TGCGCCAGCTCCGGGACAGGACACAATGAGCAGTTCTTC. Residues: CASSGTGHNEQFF. The V and J genes are TRBV5-1 and TRBJ2-1; 8 nucleotides align to TRBD1. Germline trimming cut 7 bases from V and 5 bases from J; bases unmatched to any gene: 5. CDR3 length: 13 amino acids. Germline assignment: CDR1 SGHRS and CDR2 YFSETQ. The whole variable domain, remainder taken from reference TRBV5-1 and TRBJ2-1, is KAGVTQTPRYLIKTRGQQVTLSCSPISGHRSVSWYQQTPGQGLQFLFEYFSETQRNKGNFPGRFSGRQFSNSRSEMNVSTLELGDSALYLCASSGTGHNEQFFGPGTRLTVL.

This clone came up a few times. The V and J genes are TRBV11-2 and TRBJ1-2, with D possibly being TRBD1 (6 bases). The CDR3 covers 15 residues. Germline-derived CDR1 and CDR2 are SGHAT and FQNNGV. Trimming removed 0 bases at V and 5 bases at J, with 13 bases between. The chain's CDR3 is CASSLDRTVWYGYTF. In DNA form, the CDR3 reads TGTGCCAGCAGCTTAGATCGGACAGTATGGTATGGCTACACCTTC.

The chain combines TRBV7-9 with TRBJ1-1, with a weak D call TRBD1 (5 bases). Trimming removed 7 bases at V and 3 bases at J, with 21 bases between. Germline V CDR1 and CDR2: SEHNR, FQNEAQ (reference sequence). There are 16 residues in the CDR3. CDR3 sequence (DNA): TGTGCCAGCAACTTCGGGACTTCCGAAGGTCACACTGAAGCTTTCTTT. Its protein is CASNFGTSEGHTEAFF.

This clone has only a few counts. This chain connects TRBV6-5 to TRBJ1-2; D unresolved. The CDR3 runs to 12 residues. CDR1 and CDR2 (germline): MNHEY, SVGAGI. Trimming removed 6 bases at V and 6 bases at J, with 11 bases between. CDR3 sequence (DNA): TGTGCCAGCAGGGTTGGGAGGGATGGCTACACCTTC. Translating gives CASRVGRDGYTF.

This clone was picked up one time. The chain combines TRBV9 with TRBJ2-7; D might be TRBD2 (5 bases). Germline V gene lookup returns CDR1 SGDLS and CDR2 YYNGEE. V was shortened by 3 bases and J by 1 base, with 11 bases between the two germline ends. The CDR3 loop spans 14 amino acids. The CDR3 DNA reads as TGTGCCAGCAGCGAAGGACTGGGGTCCTACGAGCAGTACTTC. As protein: CASSEGLGSYEQYF.

The CDR3 reads CASSRLADLIDTQYF. In DNA form, the CDR3 reads TGTGCCAGCAGCAGACTAGCGGACCTCATAGATACGCAGTATTTT. The chain carries TRBV7-6 and TRBJ2-3, with 9 nucleotides matching TRBD2. Germline V CDR1 and CDR2: SGHVS, FNYEAQ. J gave up 5 bases and V 5 bases, and 8 bases lay outside the gene matches. CDR3 size: 15 residues.

The chain couples TRBV28 to TRBJ2-7; 10 bases agree with TRBD2. CDR1 MDHEN and CDR2 SYDVKM come from the germline V gene. V lost 8 bases to trimming and J lost 2 bases; unmatched junction nucleotides: 15. This CDR3 comprises 17 residues. In nucleotides, the CDR3 is TGTGCCAGCTTGAAGCGGGAGGGCCTTTCTTTTCCCTACGAGCAGTACTTC. Translation gives CASLKREGLSFPYEQYF.

V and J are TRBV6-1 and TRBJ1-2, with 12 bases fitting TRBD1. V dropped 4 bases and J dropped 2; count of bases not matched to a gene: 5. The CDR3 loop spans 16 amino acids. Germline assignment: CDR1 MNHNS and CDR2 SASEGT. The DNA of the CDR3 is TGTGCCAGCAGTGGTGCCGGGACAGGGGGCAACTATGGCTACACCTTC. It is translated as CASSGAGTGGNYGYTF.

The chain recombines TRBV7-2 with TRBJ1-1; the match to TRBD1 covers 7 bases. CDR1 SGHTA and CDR2 FQGNSA come from the germline V gene. The CDR3 covers 14 residues. J gave up 1 base and V 5 bases, and 4 bases lay outside the gene matches. The CDR3 region is CASSTRTGNTEAFF. CDR3 in DNA: TGTGCCAGCAGCACTCGGACAGGGAACACTGAAGCTTTCTTT.

The chain links TRBV27 to TRBJ1-5; 12 positions match TRBD1. V lost 2 bases to trimming and J lost 11 bases; unmatched junction nucleotides: 10. The CDR3 covers 16 residues. Germline V CDR1 and CDR2: MNHEY, SMNVEV (reference sequence). The CDR3 bases are TGTGCCAGCAGTTTAACGGGACAGGGGGCCCTATTGACCCAGCATTTT. Translated, it gives CASSLTGQGALLTQHF.

The rearrangement joins TRBV7-9 to TRBJ1-2; the D gene is possibly TRBD1 (5 bases). The CDR3 sequence is 14 residues long. V dropped 5 bases and J dropped 0 bases, with 10 bases sitting between them. Germline values: CDR1 SEHNR, CDR2 FQNEAQ (reference sequence). For the CDR3, the DNA is TGTGCCAGCAGCGACCAGGGTTCTAACTATGGCTACACCTTC. Its translation is CASSDQGSNYGYTF.